One sample yielded the 8 T cell receptor beta chains listed below, sequenced in a study of CD8 T cells in ankylosing spondylitis (dated by TCRdb to about 2017). The method behind the library was 5' RACE. The data were produced on an Illumina HiSeq 2500. The public reads were reprocessed in TCRdb via fastp at Q25 and MiXCR, keeping in-frame beta chains. Each entry is one CDR3 protein sequence, shown with its most common DNA and genes. Here the sample has approximately 88,000 distinct CDR3 sequences; around 10% occur a single time. Clones ranked in the top ten supply 5.1% of the sample. The specimen sequenced was blood, either unsorted or a sorted T cell fraction (not recorded which). These receptor sequences come from a male donor with ankylosing spondylitis or in good health (not recorded which).

This clonotype was counted ten times or more. Here the CDR3 reads CASSRQGSDTEAFF. DNA of the CDR3: TGTGCCAGCAGCCGACAGGGATCGGACACTGAAGCTTTCTTT. V is TRBV11-3 and J is TRBJ1-1, with TRBD1 matching over 7 bases. Germline loops: CDR1 SGHNT, CDR2 YENEEA. The trim removed 5 bases at V and 3 bases at J, leaving 6 bases unmatched. This CDR3 has 14 residues.

This clonotype was seen repeatedly, ten times or more. The gene calls are TRBV10-3 and TRBJ2-7; D gene unclear. Germline V gene sequence: CDR1 ENHRY, CDR2 SYGVKD. The V and J ends lost 7 bases and 2 bases respectively, with 12 bases between them. This CDR3 comprises 13 residues. The CDR3 is CAITDLGTYEQYF. As DNA, the CDR3 is TGTGCCATCACCGACTTAGGTACCTACGAGCAGTACTTC.

In its sample, this clonotype was seen many times. The CDR3 DNA reads TGTGCCAGCAGTTACTCAGGGACAGGGGTGAGGGAGCAGTACTTC. As protein: CASSYSGTGVREQYF. This chain joins TRBV6-5 and TRBJ2-7, with 10 bases lining up with TRBD1. The junction had 6 bases not matched to a gene; V was cut back by 0 bases and J by 7 bases. The CDR3 is 15 residues long. CDR1 is MNHEY and CDR2 is SVGAGI in the germline V gene.

This clonotype showed up just a few times. The chain recombines TRBV3-1 with TRBJ1-2; perhaps TRBD1 as D (5 bases). The germline V gene has CDR1 LGHDT and CDR2 YNNKEL (reference sequence). Trimming removed 0 bases at V and 6 bases at J, with 11 bases between. The length of the CDR3 is 14 residues. The CDR3 DNA sequence: TGTGCCAGCAGCCAAGATCCCGCCAGGGATGGCTACACCTTC. Its protein product is CASSQDPARDGYTF.

The table lists this clonotype with many counts. The genes are TRBV2 and TRBJ1-4, with TRBD1 as a possible D gene (5 bases). This CDR3 comprises 14 residues. The V end was cut by 8 bases, the J end by 4 bases, with 14 bases between. Germline loops: CDR1 SNHLY, CDR2 FYNNEI. The CDR3 sequence: CASLGRGFNEKLFF. DNA for the CDR3: TGTGCCAGCCTAGGACGGGGCTTTAATGAAAAACTGTTTTTT.

The chain employs TRBV7-9 and TRBJ2-1; TRBD1 aligns across 7 bases. The germline gives CDR1 SEHNR, CDR2 FQNEAQ (reference sequence). The CDR3 spans 13 residues. Trimming cost V 3 bases and J 6 bases; bases outside gene matches: 2. The CDR3 DNA follows: TGTGCCAGCAGCTTGACAGGGTCCAATGAGCAGTTCTTC. Residues: CASSLTGSNEQFF.

This clonotype has ten or more counts. The chain is built from TRBV7-2 and TRBJ1-6, with D maybe TRBD1 (6 bases). V lost 2 bases to trimming and J lost 10 bases, with 12 bases between them. Germline-derived CDR1 and CDR2 are SGHTA and FQGNSA. The CDR3 spans 14 residues. For the CDR3, the DNA is TGTGCCAGCAGCTTAACAGGGAAGGGATCACCCCTCCACTTT. Residues: CASSLTGKGSPLHF. Based on the CDR3 plus reference TRBV7-2 and TRBJ1-6, the full variable domain is GAGVSQSPSNKVTEKGKDVELRCDPISGHTALYWYRQSLGQGLEFLIYFQGNSAPDKSGLPSDRFSAERTGGSVSTLTIQRTQQEDSAVYLCASSLTGKGSPLHFGNGTRLTVT.

This clonotype was seen repeatedly, ten times or more. The chain has TRBV7-3 and TRBJ1-1; 8 bases fit TRBD1. Germline loops: CDR1 SGHTA, CDR2 FQGTGA. There are 14 residues in the CDR3. J gave up 5 bases and V 5 bases, and 7 bases lay outside the gene matches. This CDR3 reads CASSARTGQTEAFF. In nucleotides, the CDR3 is TGTGCCAGCAGCGCCCGGACAGGGCAAACTGAAGCTTTCTTT.